This is a list of T cell receptor beta chains from one sample in a study of chronic HIV infection and antiretroviral therapy. MiXCR was run by TCRdb on the 5' RACE reads, yielding one entry per CDR3 protein. The sample has 40,000 to 50,000 distinct CDR3 sequences; 19% are singletons. Input material: peripheral blood. The source is an adult who had HIV and had not received antiretroviral therapy, or was an uninfected healthy control (not recorded which). The CDR3 runs from the conserved cysteine through the conserved F or W. D genes are given only for firm matches. Size is stated for part of the rows, as once, few or many counts, or as a class when the clone is expanded.

D	J	V	size	CDR3	DNA
.	TRBJ2-7	TRBV28	.	CASSPDLPATLREYF	TGTGCCAGCAGCCCTGACCTCCCGGCCACCTTGAGAGAGTACTTC
.	TRBJ1-4	TRBV28	few	CASSLPGGFLGKLFF	TGTGCCAGCAGTCTCCCGGGGGGCTTCCTTGGAAAACTGTTTTTT
.	TRBJ2-5	TRBV29-1	few	CSVDWSKGQKTQYF	TGCAGCGTTGATTGGTCCAAGGGACAAAAGACCCAGTACTTC
TRBD1	TRBJ2-2	TRBV5-4	.	CASSLAWTGAGELFF	TGTGCCAGCAGCTTGGCCTGGACAGGGGCCGGGGAGCTGTTTTTT
.	TRBJ1-3	TRBV28	.	CASRRGRLSGLTIYF	TGTGCCAGCAGACGGGGACGGCTCTCTGGACTCACCATATATTTT
TRBD1	TRBJ2-7	TRBV28	many	CASRLDRSYEQYF	TGTGCCAGCAGACTGGACAGGAGTTACGAGCAGTACTTC
TRBD2	TRBJ2-3	TRBV7-3	.	CASSPGLVTNTQYF	TGTGCCAGCAGCCCGGGACTAGTGACAAATACGCAGTATTTT
TRBD1	TRBJ2-3	TRBV27	few	CASSGWKGAGTDTQYF	TGTGCCAGCAGCGGTTGGAAGGGGGCGGGCACAGATACGCAGTATTTT
.	TRBJ2-2	TRBV24-1	few	CATTSGSNTGELFF	TGTGCCACCACGTCAGGCTCAAACACCGGGGAGCTGTTTTTT
.	TRBJ1-6	TRBV6-5	many	CASTQKTANSPLHF	TGTGCCAGCACCCAGAAGACAGCCAATTCACCCCTCCACTTT